The 13 T cell receptor beta chains presented below share a single source sample, sequenced in a study of OX40 agonist ivuxolimab in advanced cancers. Using immunoSEQ multiplex PCR, the repertoire was profiled, and TCRdb retains in-frame clones only, with some absent. The sample consists of some 74,000 clones, around 82% of them appearing once. Sequenced material: CD4+ or CD8+ T cells sorted from blood, taken in a trial of the OX40 agonist ivuxolimab. Receptors originate from an adult with an advanced solid tumor such as melanoma, head and neck, liver or kidney cancer.

The CDR3 nucleotides are TGTGCCAGCAGATACGACCGGGGGCACTCCTACGAGCAGTACTTC. Residues: CASRYDRGHSYEQYF. This chain uses TRBV2 with TRBJ2-7; possibly TRBD1 or TRBD2 for D (6 bases each). This CDR3 has 15 amino acids. V lost 6 bases and J 0 bases, leaving 15 bases between the germline ends. CDR1 SNHLY and CDR2 FYNNEI come from the germline V gene.

The chain carries TRBV7-8 and TRBJ2-7; D unresolved. This CDR3 is built from 11 residues. Trimming left V 8 bases short and J 0 bases short, with 5 bases between. The germline CDR1 and CDR2 sequences are SGHVS and FQNEAQ. Here the CDR3 reads CASGYSYEQYF. The CDR3 DNA follows: TGTGCCAGCGGGTACTCCTACGAGCAGTACTTC.

The chain combines TRBV19 with TRBJ2-3; D gene ambiguous. The CDR3 extends over 14 amino acids. The V and J ends lost 5 bases and 2 bases respectively, with 11 bases between them. The germline gives CDR1 LNHDA, CDR2 SQIVND (reference sequence). The DNA for the CDR3 is TGTGCCAGTAGTCGGTGGGCCCTCACAGATACGCAGTATTTT. This codes for CASSRWALTDTQYF. The entire variable domain, with the rest obtained from reference TRBV19 and TRBJ2-3, is as follows: DGGITQSPKYLFRKEGQNVTLSCEQNLNHDAMYWYRQDPGQGLRLIYYSQIVNDFQKGDIAEGYSVSREKKESFPLTVTSAQKNPTAFYLCASSRWALTDTQYFGPGTRLTVL.

V usage is TRBV2 and J usage is TRBJ2-3, with TRBD2 as a possible D gene (5 bases). CDR1 and CDR2 (germline): SNHLY, FYNNEI. This CDR3 has 14 amino acids. V lost 5 bases to trimming and J lost 2 bases, with 11 bases between them. The CDR3 nucleotides read TGTGCCAGCAGTCGAACTAGAGACACAGATACGCAGTATTTT. Its protein is CASSRTRDTDTQYF.

This clone was seen more than once but under ten times. This chain uses TRBV5-1 with TRBJ1-6; 9 nucleotides align to TRBD1. V gave up 0 bases and J gave up 4 bases; unmatched junction bases: 5. This CDR3 has 17 amino acids. Germline V gene sequence: CDR1 SGHRS, CDR2 YFSETQ. The CDR3 region is CASSLAGTGSYNSPLHF. The DNA of the CDR3 is TGCGCCAGCAGCTTGGCCGGGACAGGGTCATATAATTCACCCCTCCACTTT.

The chain is built from TRBV7-9 and TRBJ2-7, with D perhaps TRBD1 or TRBD2 (6 bases each). Looked up from germline, CDR1 is SEHNR and CDR2 is FQNEAQ (reference sequence). The CDR3 is 13 amino acids. Trimming stripped 1 base from V and 7 bases from J, with 11 bases between. This CDR3 is CASSLVLGGEQYF. CDR3 sequence (DNA): TGTGCCAGCAGCTTAGTCCTAGGGGGGGAGCAGTACTTC.

The chain recombines TRBV27 with TRBJ2-5; the D gene is possibly TRBD1 (5 bases). There are 12 residues in the CDR3. The V gene's germline CDR1 is MNHEY and CDR2 SMNVEV (reference sequence). Between the trimmed V and J ends, which lost 4 bases and 10 bases, there was a span of 13 bases. In DNA form, the CDR3 reads TGTGCCAGCAGTTCCCCGGCCAGGGACCAGTACTTC. Amino acids: CASSSPARDQYF.

Only a few counts were recorded for this clone. The chain recombines TRBV6-1 with TRBJ1-2, with 9 bases lining up with TRBD1. Germline CDR1 and CDR2: MNHNS and SASEGT. V was clipped by 4 bases and J by 7 bases; unmatched bases: 10. CDR3 length: 15 residues. The chain's CDR3 is CASSATGTGNRGYTF. In DNA form, the CDR3 reads TGTGCCAGCAGTGCCACCGGGACAGGGAACCGTGGCTACACCTTC.

This chain links TRBV28 with TRBJ2-7; 9 bases match TRBD1. CDR1 and CDR2 from the germline V gene are MDHEN and SYDVKM. Trimming cost V 5 bases and J 4 bases; bases outside gene matches: 21. This CDR3 spans 19 amino acids. The CDR3 is CASSPGQGGTGRFLYEQYF. Written as DNA, the CDR3 is TGTGCCAGCAGTCCTGGCCAAGGGGGGACAGGGCGATTCTTATACGAGCAGTACTTC.

CDR3 sequence reads: CASRRGGGYTF. The CDR3 bases are TGTGCCAGCAGAAGGGGGGGAGGCTACACCTTC. The chain employs TRBV28 and TRBJ1-2; possibly TRBD1 for D (6 bases). The V end was cut by 6 bases, the J end by 8 bases, with 10 bases between. The CDR3 is 11 amino acids. Germline values: CDR1 MDHEN, CDR2 SYDVKM.

This sequence joins TRBV21-1 and TRBJ2-4; the table's D call TRBD1 went unverified against the DNA. TRBV21-1 is reported as a pseudogene. The CDR3 loop spans 17 amino acids. CDR3 sequence: CASSKGTGTGPKNIQYF. The CDR3 nucleotides are TGTGCCAGCAGCAAAGGCACCGGGACAGGGCCCAAAAACATTCAGTACTTC.

The gene calls are TRBV9 and TRBJ1-2; 10 bases are shared with TRBD1. There are 15 residues in the CDR3. CDR1 is SGDLS, CDR2 YYNGEE, per germline. After removal of 3 bases from V and 5 bases from J, the junction contained 7 bases not matched to a gene. DNA of the CDR3: TGTGCCAGCAGCGCCTCCGGGACAGGGGTTTATGGCTACACCTTC. Its translation: CASSASGTGVYGYTF.

This clone was found once. This sequence joins TRBV5-1 and TRBJ2-3, with D perhaps TRBD2 (5 bases). This CDR3 is built from 15 residues. The V and J ends lost 4 bases and 1 base respectively, with 13 bases between them. CDR1 and CDR2 (germline): SGHRS, YFSETQ. The CDR3 DNA reads as TGCGCCAGCAGCGCGCGCTGGCGGGGCACAGATACGCAGTATTTT. As protein: CASSARWRGTDTQYF.